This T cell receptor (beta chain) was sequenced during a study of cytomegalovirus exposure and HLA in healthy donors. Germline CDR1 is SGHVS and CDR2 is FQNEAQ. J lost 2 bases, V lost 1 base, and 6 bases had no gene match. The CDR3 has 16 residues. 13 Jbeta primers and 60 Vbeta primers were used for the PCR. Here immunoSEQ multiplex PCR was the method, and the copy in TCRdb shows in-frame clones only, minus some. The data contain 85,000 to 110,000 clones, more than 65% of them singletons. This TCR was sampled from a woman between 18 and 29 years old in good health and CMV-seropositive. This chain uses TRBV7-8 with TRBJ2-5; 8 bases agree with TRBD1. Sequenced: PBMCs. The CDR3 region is CASSLGQGATQETQYF. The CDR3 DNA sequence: TGTGCCAGCAGCTTAGGTCAGGGGGCAACACAAGAGACCCAGTACTTC.